The text below deals with one T cell receptor (beta chain). Its target is not known. A much larger clone is a single base away; this may be a read error. The use of a sample-barcoded 5' primer and a J-beta primer mix characterized a second PCR of roughly 6 to 12 cycles. TCRdb re-analysed the 5' RACE reads in MiXCR, keeping a single row per CDR3 protein. The repertoire holds some 790,000 distinct CDR3 sequences, with more than 25% as singletons. Individuals who donated were healthy Caucasians from Russia aged roughly 6 to 95. Each donor supplied around 9.6 milliliters of peripheral blood. This record comes from a study of blood T cells in healthy people across ages. Overall study findings and caveats: Donors of long life had a larger count of naive CD4+ cells and greater diversity than aged donors. There was a strong correlation between TCR beta diversity and naive T cell percentage.

Germline-derived CDR1 and CDR2 are MGHDK and SYGVNS. The germline V and J ends were trimmed by 3 bases and 6 bases, with 16 bases remaining between them. This CDR3 is 15 amino acids long. The TCR originated in a woman of 80 years or more in good health. The specimen was blood. The chain has TRBV25-1 and TRBJ2-3; D is possibly TRBD1 (5 bases). This CDR3 reads CASSDPPAGCDTQYF. The CDR3, as DNA: TGTGCCAGCAGTGACCCCCCGGCAGGGTGTGATACGCAGTATTTT.